This entry concerns a single T cell receptor beta chain. This clone was counted once. The clone's antigen remains unknown. The input lacks base qualities; no much larger clone sits a single base away. TCRbeta CDR3 regions were amplified from genomic DNA by means of the immunoSEQ Assay, a bias-controlled multiplex PCR. The study's processing was this. Nucleated cell counts per sample were estimated from amplification of reference gene primers within the assay. Sequence reads were collapsed and filtered to measure the absolute abundance of every unique TCRbeta CDR3 rearrangement. For each sample, productive Simpson clonality was calculated by taking the square root of Simpson's diversity index across productive rearrangements. This is the immuneACCESS table as TCRdb keeps it, with only in-frame sequences that have V and J called. A part of the clones is gone; compared with another copy, unresolved V genes explain less than half, and the rest is unexplained. V and J calls and clone size are given by that table; D and trimming were obtained from the DNA. The sample data list around 320,000 clones, and around 89% of these were observed just once. The ten biggest clones cover 6.9% of the sample.

CDR3 length: 14 amino acids, cysteine to phenylalanine. Only the CDR3 DNA is retained, 42 bases long and in frame from the first base. V loses 5 bases at its end and J loses 4 bases; junction bases beyond the gene matches: 7. Sequences KGHSH (CDR1) and LQKENI (CDR2) are obtained from the germline V gene. Samples from volunteer blood donors who had recovered from COVID-19 were contributed by a second Seattle source. The collaborating institutions used their own protocols to collect whole blood in K2EDTA tubes. For TCRbeta analysis, collaborator samples were shipped as frozen whole blood, as isolated PBMCs, or as DNA extracted from either sample type. This specimen comes from a study of blood T cell repertoires in COVID-19 (dated by TCRdb to the early 2020s). A note on the overall study: The collaborator samples originated in the United States, Italy and Spain and spanned the acute and convalescent phases of COVID-19. The material from the prospective study consisted of cDNA or gDNA derived from T cells, B-cell-depleted T cells, or PBMCs. Deeply sampled blood TCRbeta repertoires from subjects exposed to, actively infected with, or recovered from COVID-19 were included in the dataset. The repertoires were released in a freely available public database intended as a resource for research on the immune response to SARS-CoV-2. The samples were drawn from the first 160 participants of the ongoing ImmuneRACE study and from 1,254 subjects provided by 6 global collaborators. The sample metadata nearly always contained a de-identified subject ID, COVID-19 status, age in years and sex. Where available, HLA class I and class II types were obtained from metadata supplied by the sample provider rather than from assay-based typing.

The paper as a whole reports these results and caveats: The quantity of clinical and demographic metadata differed by source and by participant and was supplied without curation.

Sequenced sample: peripheral blood. The V and J genes are TRBV18 and TRBJ2-7, with TRBD1 matching 8 junction bases. This clonotype originated in a woman aged 30 to 39 who had recovered from COVID-19. The CDR3 is CASSEDRVRYEQYF. The DNA sequence reads TGTGCCAGCTCAGAGGACAGGGTCCGATACGAGCAGTACTTC.